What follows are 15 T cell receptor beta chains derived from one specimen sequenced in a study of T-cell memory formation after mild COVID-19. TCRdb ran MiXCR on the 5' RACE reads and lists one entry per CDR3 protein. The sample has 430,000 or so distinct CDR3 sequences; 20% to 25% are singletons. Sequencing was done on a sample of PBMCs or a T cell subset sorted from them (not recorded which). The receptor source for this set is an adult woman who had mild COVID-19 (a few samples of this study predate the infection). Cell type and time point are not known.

This CDR3 is CASSTSQAIHLEAFF. In nucleotides, the CDR3 is TGTGCCAGCAGCACCAGCCAGGCCATCCACCTTGAAGCTTTCTTT. The rearrangement joins TRBV7-9 to TRBJ1-1, with D unclear. The CDR3 contains 15 residues. Trimming shortened V by 5 bases and J by 7 bases, and 20 bases separated the two germline ends. CDR1 and CDR2 from the germline V gene are SEHNR and FQNEAQ (reference sequence).

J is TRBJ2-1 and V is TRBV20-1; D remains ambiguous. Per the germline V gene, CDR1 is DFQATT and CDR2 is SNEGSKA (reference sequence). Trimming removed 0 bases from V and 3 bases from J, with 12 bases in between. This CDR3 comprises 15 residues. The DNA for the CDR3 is TGCAGTGCTAGAGATCTGGCGTCTAACTACAATGAGCAGTTCTTC. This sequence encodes CSARDLASNYNEQFF.

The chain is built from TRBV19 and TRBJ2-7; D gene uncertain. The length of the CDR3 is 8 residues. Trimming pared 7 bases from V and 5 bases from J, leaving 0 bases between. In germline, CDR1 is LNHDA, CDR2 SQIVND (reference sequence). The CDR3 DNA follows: TGTGCCAGTAACGAGCAGTACTTC. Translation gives CASNEQYF.

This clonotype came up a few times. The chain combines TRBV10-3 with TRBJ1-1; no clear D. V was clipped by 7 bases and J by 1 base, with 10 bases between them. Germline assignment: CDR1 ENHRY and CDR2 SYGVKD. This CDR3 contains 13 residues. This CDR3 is CAITVKTNTEAFF. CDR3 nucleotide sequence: TGTGCCATCACGGTCAAAACGAACACTGAAGCTTTCTTT.

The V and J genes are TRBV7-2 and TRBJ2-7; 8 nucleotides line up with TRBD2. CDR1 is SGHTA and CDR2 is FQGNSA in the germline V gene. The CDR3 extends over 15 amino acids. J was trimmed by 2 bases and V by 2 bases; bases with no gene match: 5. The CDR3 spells CASSLSSGEPYEQYF. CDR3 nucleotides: TGTGCCAGCAGCTTAAGTAGCGGGGAACCCTACGAGCAGTACTTC. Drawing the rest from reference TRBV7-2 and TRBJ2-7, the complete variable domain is GAGVSQSPSNKVTEKGKDVELRCDPISGHTALYWYRQSLGQGLEFLIYFQGNSAPDKSGLPSDRFSAERTGGSVSTLTIQRTQQEDSAVYLCASSLSSGEPYEQYFGPGTRLTVT.

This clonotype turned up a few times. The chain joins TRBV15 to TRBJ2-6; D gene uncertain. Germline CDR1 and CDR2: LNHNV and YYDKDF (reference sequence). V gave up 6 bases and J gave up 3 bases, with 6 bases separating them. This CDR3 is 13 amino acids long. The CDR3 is CATRASGANVLTF. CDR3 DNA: TGTGCCACCAGGGCGAGTGGGGCCAACGTCCTGACTTTC.

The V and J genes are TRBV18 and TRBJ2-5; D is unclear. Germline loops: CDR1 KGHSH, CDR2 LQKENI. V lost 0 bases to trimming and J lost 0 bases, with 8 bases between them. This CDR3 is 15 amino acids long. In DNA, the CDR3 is TGTGCCAGCTCACCACCGATTGTGTACCAAGAGACCCAGTACTTC. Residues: CASSPPIVYQETQYF.

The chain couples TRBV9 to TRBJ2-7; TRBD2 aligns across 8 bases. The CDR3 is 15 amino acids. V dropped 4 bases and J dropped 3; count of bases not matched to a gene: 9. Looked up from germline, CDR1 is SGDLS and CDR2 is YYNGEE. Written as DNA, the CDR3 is TGTGCCAGCAGCCCCAGCGGGAGTCTCCTCTACGAGCAGTACTTC. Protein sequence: CASSPSGSLLYEQYF.

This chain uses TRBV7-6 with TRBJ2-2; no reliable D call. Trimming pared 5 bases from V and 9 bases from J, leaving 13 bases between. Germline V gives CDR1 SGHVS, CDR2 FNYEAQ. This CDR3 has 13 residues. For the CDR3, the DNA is TGTGCCAGCAGCCCAAACGATGAGCGGGAGCTGTTTTTT. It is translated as CASSPNDERELFF.

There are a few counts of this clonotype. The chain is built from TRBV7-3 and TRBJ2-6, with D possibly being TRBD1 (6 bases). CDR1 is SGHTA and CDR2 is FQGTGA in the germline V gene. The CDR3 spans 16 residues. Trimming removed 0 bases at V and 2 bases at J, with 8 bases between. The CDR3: CASSLTAGAGANVLTF. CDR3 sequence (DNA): TGTGCCAGCAGCTTAACGGCAGGGGCTGGGGCCAACGTCCTGACTTTC.

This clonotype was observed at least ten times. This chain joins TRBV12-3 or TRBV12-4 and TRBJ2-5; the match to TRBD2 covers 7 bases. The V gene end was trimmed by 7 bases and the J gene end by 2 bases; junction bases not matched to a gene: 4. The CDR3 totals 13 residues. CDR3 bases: TGTGCCAGCAACCTGGGACTACAAGAGACCCAGTACTTC. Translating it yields CASNLGLQETQYF.

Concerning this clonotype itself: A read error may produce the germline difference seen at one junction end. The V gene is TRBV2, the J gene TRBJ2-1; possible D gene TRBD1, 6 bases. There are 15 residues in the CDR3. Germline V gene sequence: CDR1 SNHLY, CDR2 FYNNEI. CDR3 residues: CAGSVRGWGYNEQFF. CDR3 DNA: TGTGCCGGCAGTGTCAGGGGCTGGGGCTACAATGAGCAGTTCTTC.

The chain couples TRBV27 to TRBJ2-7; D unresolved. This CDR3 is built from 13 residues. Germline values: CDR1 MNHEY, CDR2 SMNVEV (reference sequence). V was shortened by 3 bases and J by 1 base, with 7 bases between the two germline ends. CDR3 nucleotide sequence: TGTGCCAGCAGTTTCTCAGAATCCTACGAGCAGTACTTC. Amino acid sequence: CASSFSESYEQYF.

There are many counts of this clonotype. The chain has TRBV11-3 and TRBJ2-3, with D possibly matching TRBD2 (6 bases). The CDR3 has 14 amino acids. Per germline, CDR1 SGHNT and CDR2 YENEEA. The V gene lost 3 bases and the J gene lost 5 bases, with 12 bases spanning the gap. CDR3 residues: CASSFVGSVDTQYF. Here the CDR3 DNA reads TGTGCCAGCAGCTTCGTCGGGAGTGTAGATACGCAGTATTTT.

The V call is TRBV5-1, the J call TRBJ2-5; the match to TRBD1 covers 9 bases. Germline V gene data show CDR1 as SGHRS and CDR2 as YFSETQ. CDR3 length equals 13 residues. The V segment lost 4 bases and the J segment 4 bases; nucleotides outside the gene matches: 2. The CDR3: CASSPTGGETQYF. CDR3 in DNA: TGCGCCAGCAGCCCGACAGGGGGAGAGACCCAGTACTTC.